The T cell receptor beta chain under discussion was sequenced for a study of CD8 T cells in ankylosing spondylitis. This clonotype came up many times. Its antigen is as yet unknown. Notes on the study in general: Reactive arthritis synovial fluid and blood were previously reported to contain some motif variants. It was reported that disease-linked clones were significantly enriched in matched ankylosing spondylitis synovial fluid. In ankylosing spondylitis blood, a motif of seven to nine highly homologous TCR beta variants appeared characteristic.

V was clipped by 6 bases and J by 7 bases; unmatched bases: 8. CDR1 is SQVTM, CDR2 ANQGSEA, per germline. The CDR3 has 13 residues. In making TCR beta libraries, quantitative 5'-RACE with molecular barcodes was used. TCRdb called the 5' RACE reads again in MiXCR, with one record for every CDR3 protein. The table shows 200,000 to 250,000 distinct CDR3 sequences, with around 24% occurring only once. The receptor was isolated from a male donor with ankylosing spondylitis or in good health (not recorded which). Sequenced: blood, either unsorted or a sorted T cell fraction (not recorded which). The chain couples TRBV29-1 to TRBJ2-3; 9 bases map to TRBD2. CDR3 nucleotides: TGCAGCGTCGGGCTAGCGGGACGGAATACGCAGTATTTT. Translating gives CSVGLAGRNTQYF.